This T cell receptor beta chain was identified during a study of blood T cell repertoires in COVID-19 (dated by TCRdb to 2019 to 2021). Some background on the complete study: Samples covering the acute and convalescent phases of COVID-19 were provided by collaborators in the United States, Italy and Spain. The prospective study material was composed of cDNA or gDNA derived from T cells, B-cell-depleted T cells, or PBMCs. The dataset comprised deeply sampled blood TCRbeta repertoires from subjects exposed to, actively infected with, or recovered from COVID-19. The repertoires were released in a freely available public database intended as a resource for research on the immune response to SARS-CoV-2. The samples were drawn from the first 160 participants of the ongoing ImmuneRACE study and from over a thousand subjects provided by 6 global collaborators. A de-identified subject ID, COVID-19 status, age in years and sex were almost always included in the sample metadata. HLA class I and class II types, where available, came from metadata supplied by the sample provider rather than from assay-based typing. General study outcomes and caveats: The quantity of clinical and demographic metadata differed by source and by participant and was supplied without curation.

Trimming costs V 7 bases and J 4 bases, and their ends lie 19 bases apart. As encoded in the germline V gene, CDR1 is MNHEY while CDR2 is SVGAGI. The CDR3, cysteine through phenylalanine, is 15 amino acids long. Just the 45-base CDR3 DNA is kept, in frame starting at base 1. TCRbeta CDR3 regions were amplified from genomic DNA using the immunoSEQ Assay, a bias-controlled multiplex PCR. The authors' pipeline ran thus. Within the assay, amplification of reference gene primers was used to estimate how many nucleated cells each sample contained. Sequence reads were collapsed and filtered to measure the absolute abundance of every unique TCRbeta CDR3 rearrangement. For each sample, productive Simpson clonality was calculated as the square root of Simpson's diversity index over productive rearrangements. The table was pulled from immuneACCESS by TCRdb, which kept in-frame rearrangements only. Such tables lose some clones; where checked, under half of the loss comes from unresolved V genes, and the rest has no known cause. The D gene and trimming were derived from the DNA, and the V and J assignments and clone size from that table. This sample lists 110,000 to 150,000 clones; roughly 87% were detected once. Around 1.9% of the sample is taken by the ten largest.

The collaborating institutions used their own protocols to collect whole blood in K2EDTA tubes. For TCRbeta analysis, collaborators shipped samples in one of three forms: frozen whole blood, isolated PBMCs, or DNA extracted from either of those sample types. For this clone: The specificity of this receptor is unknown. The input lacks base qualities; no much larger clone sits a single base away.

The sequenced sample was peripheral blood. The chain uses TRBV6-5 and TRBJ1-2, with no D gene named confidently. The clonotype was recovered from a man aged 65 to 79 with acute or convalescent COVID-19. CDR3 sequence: CASTWARRGGYGYTF. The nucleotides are TGTGCCAGCACTTGGGCGAGACGGGGAGGCTATGGCTACACCTTC.